This T cell receptor beta chain was identified during a study of cytomegalovirus exposure and HLA in healthy donors. Study as a whole: Among about 179 million T cells, an earlier analysis found around 100 million unique TCR beta sequences.

The V segment lost 2 bases and the J segment 7 bases; nucleotides outside the gene matches: 5. The CDR3 contains 14 residues. The germline V gene encodes CDR1 ENHRY and CDR2 SYGVKD. Relative to its sample, this clone is medium-sized. What it recognizes is unknown. General study findings and limits: Among TCR sequences, most were rare, though some public TCRs appeared in many donors. Across donors, sequencing depth was assumed by presence/absence analyses to be roughly uniform. TRBV6-2, TRBV6-3 and some other V segments were unresolvable in 87-base-pair reads.

PCR employed 60 Vbeta and 13 Jbeta primers. The repertoire was sequenced with immunoSEQ multiplex PCR; TCRdb's copy has only in-frame clones and lacks some. The table lists about 170,000 clones, around 80% of them singletons. This chain links TRBV10-3 with TRBJ2-1, with 7 bases that match TRBD1. This TCR was sampled from a woman in her forties or fifties in good health and CMV-seronegative. Sequenced material: PBMCs. The CDR3 sequence: CAISELDRVNEQFF. The CDR3 DNA reads as TGTGCCATCAGTGAGCTAGACAGGGTTAATGAGCAGTTCTTC.